This T cell receptor (beta chain) comes out of a study of tumor-infiltrating lymphocytes in primary liver carcinoma. Findings and limits, study-wide: For tumor-adjacent and tumor-blood pairs, overlap was less than that seen for tumor region pairs.

The count of this clonotype is one. What it recognizes is unknown. V lost 2 bases to trimming and J lost 2 bases, with 22 bases between them. Looked up from germline, CDR1 is SQVTM and CDR2 is ANQGSEA. CDR3 length equals 18 residues. The blood RNA (from unsorted whole blood) was obtained, and germline DNA was also extracted. Researchers generated TCR beta cDNA from roughly 520 ng of total RNA, relying on a constant-region primer. Investigators got TCR beta libraries out of three nested multiplex PCR rounds, done with slightly modified ARM-PCR. Use of TRBV1-TRBV30 forward primers with a C-beta reverse primer characterized the first two PCR rounds, which lasted approximately 11 cycles each. TCRdb passed the multiplex PCR reads through MiXCR, listing each CDR3 protein once. The sample lists about 180,000 distinct CDR3 sequences; about 60% were seen once.

This sequence was found in a man aged 35 to 55 with primary liver carcinoma and hepatitis B virus infection. The rearrangement links TRBV29-1 to TRBJ2-1, with a possible D match to TRBD1 (6 bases). The sample comprised peripheral blood. The CDR3: CSVEYISGALLPYNEQFF. The CDR3 coding sequence is TGCAGCGTTGAATATATCTCAGGGGCTCTCCTACCCTACAATGAGCAGTTCTTC.